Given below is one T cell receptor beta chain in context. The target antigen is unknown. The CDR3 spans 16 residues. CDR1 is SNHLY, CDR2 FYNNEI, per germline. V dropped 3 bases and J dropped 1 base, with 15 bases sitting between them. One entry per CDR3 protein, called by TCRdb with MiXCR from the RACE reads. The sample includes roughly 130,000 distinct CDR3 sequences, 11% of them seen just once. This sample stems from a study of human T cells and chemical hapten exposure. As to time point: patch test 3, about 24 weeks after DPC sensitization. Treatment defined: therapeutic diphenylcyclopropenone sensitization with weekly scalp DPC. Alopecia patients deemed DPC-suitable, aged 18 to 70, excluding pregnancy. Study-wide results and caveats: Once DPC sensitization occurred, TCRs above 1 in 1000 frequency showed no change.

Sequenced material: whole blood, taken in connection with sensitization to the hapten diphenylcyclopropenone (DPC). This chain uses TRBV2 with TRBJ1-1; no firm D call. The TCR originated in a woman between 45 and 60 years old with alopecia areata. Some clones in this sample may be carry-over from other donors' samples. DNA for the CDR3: TGTGCCAGCAGTGACCGAGTGGGCCAGCCGAACACTGAAGCTTTCTTT. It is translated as CASSDRVGQPNTEAFF.